Sequencing of this T cell receptor (beta chain) was carried out in a study of blood T cell repertoires in COVID-19. Study summary: Sample material is recorded as cDNA or gDNA derived from T cells, B-cell-depleted T cells, or PBMCs.

CDR3 size: 16 residues. J gave up 1 base and V 5 bases, and 9 bases lay outside the gene matches. Germline loops: CDR1 SGHTA, CDR2 FQGTGA. TCRdb's table, derived via immunoSEQ multiplex PCR, lists solely in-frame clones and lacks some. The sample lists around 150,000 clones, approximately 84% occurring once. This TCR was recovered from an older woman with acute or convalescent COVID-19. Sequencing was performed on peripheral blood. The chain carries TRBV7-3 and TRBJ2-7, with 9 bases aligning to TRBD2. DNA for the CDR3: TGTGCCAGCAGCCCTTCAGGGAGCGGGGGGTCCTACGAGCAGTACTTC. Translated, it gives CASSPSGSGGSYEQYF.